This T cell receptor (beta chain) was recorded in a study of T cell changes during pregnancy in multiple sclerosis. Deletions cut 5 bases from V and 5 bases from J, with 9 bases between. Per the germline V gene, CDR1 is SGHVS and CDR2 is FQNEAQ. The CDR3 runs to 12 residues. Data came from immunoSEQ multiplex PCR; TCRdb stores just in-frame clones and leaves some out. Counted here are 78,000 or so clones, roughly 94% occurring once; the ten biggest clones make up more than 1.4%. The sequenced sample was peripheral blood, obtained before pregnancy. This chain links TRBV7-8 with TRBJ1-2, with D perhaps matching TRBD1 (6 bases). This receptor was obtained from a female donor with multiple sclerosis, enrolled in a pregnancy study. CDR3 bases: TGTGCCAGCAGCCTAGGACAGTATGGCTACACCTTC. This codes for CASSLGQYGYTF.